The clone carrying this T cell receptor beta chain was seen a single time. In the source study's methods: Estimation of nucleated cell counts was performed using reference gene primer amplification. Generated by immunoSEQ multiplex PCR, the TCRdb table keeps only in-frame clones and is missing some. D and trimming come from the DNA, and the V and J calls and clone size come from that table. The sample contains about 68,000 clones, over 75% of which appear only once. This specimen belongs to a study of blood T cell repertoires in COVID-19. Overall study: The samples span acute and convalescent COVID-19 from the United States, Italy and Spain. T cells, B-cell-depleted T cells, or PBMCs provided the cDNA or gDNA that served as material.

In Seattle, patients joined the study during active infection and were tracked longitudinally. This CDR3 spans 14 amino acids. V gave up 2 bases and J gave up 0 bases, with 8 bases separating them. Germline V gene lookup returns CDR1 SGHRS and CDR2 YFSETQ. The sample taken for sequencing was peripheral blood. This sequence was found in a man in his forties with COVID-19, enrolled during active disease. The chain is built from TRBV5-1 and TRBJ1-1; no reliable D call. The DNA for the CDR3 is TGCGCCAGCAGCTTAACAAAGATGAACACTGAAGCTTTCTTT. The encoded protein is CASSLTKMNTEAFF.